This T cell receptor (beta chain) originates from a study of identical twins. Study observations and caveats: Twin sharing of out-of-frame TCR alpha was underestimated by models in monozygotic pairs. The abundant beta clonotypes from cord blood had fewer insertions, and memory repertoires had none of this. Rather than following the same donors, the conclusions depended on cross-sectional statistical analysis.

The authors used template switching to add a universal primer site and gave cDNA unique molecular identifiers. From the 5' RACE reads, TCRdb called clonotypes with MiXCR, one entry per CDR3 protein. The data show 280,000 or so distinct CDR3 sequences, about 8.3% seen once. This clonotype showed up many times. Its antigen is as yet unknown. Another study also made use of these data, one on yellow fever vaccine responses in identical twins.

Sequencing was carried out using memory (CD45RO+) T cells sorted from blood. This TCR was recovered from a woman aged 18-30 years in good health.

In nucleotides, the CDR3 is TGCGCCAGCAGACCGGACAGGGCCAACACCGGGGAGCTGTTTTTT. This sequence encodes CASRPDRANTGELFF. This rearrangement joins TRBV5-1 to TRBJ2-2; 8 bases line up with TRBD1. CDR1 is SGHRS and CDR2 is YFSETQ in the germline V gene. Trimming took 5 bases from V and 2 from J; bases not matched to a gene: 5. This CDR3 has 15 residues.